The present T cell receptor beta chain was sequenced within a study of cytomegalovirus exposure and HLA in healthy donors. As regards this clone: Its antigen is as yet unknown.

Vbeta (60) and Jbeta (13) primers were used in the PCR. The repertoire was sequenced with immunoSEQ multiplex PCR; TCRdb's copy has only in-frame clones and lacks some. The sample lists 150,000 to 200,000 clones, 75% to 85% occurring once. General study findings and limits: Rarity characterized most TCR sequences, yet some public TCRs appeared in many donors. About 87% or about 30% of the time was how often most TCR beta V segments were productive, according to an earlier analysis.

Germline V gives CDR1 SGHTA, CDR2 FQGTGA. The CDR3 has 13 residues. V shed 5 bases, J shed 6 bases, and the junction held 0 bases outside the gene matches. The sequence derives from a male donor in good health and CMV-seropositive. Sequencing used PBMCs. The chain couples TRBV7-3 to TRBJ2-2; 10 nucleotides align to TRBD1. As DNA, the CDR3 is TGTGCCAGCAGCGGACAGGGGGCCGGGGAGCTGTTTTTT. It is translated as CASSGQGAGELFF.